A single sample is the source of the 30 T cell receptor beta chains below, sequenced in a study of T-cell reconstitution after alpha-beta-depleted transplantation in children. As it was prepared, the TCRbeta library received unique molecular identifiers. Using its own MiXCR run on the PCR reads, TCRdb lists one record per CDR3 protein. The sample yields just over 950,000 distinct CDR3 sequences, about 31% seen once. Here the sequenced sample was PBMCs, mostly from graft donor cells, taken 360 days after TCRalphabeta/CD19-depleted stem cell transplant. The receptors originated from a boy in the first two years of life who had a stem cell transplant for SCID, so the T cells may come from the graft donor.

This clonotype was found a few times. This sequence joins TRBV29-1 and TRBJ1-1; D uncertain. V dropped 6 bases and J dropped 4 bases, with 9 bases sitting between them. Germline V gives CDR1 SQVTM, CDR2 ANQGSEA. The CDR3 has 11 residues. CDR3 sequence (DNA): TGCAGCGTCGGCGGGTCCACTGAAGCTTTCTTT. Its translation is CSVGGSTEAFF.

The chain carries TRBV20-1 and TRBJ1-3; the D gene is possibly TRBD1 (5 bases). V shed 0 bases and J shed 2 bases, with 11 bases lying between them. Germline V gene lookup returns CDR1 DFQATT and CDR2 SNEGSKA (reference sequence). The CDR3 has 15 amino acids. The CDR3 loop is CSARDAGSAGNTIYF. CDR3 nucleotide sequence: TGCAGTGCTAGAGACGCAGGGTCGGCTGGAAACACCATATATTTT.

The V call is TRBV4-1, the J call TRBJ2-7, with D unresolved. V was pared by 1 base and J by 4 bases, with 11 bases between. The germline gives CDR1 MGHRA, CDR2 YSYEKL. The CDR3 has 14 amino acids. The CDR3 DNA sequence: TGCGCCAGCAGCCAAGTCGGCAGGCTTTACGAGCAGTACTTC. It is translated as CASSQVGRLYEQYF.

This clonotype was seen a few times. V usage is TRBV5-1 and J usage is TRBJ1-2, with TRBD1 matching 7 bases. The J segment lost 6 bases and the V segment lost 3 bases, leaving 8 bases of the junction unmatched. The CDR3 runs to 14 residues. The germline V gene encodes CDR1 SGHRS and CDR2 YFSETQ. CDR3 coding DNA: TGCGCCAGCAGCTGGGAACAGGGGACGGATGGCTACACCTTC. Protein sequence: CASSWEQGTDGYTF.

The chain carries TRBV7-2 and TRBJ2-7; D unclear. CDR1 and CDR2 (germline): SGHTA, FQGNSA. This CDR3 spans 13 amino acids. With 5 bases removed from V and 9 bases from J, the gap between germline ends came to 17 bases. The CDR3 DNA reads TGTGCCAGCAGCGAGCGCCGCGAAGATGGGCAGTACTTC. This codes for CASSERREDGQYF.

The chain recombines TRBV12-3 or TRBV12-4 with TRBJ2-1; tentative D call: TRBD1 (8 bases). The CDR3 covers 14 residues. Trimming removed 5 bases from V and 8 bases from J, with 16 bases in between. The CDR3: CASSNRGGGYEQFF. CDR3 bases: TGTGCCAGCAGTAACAGGGGGGGAGGCTATGAGCAGTTCTTC.

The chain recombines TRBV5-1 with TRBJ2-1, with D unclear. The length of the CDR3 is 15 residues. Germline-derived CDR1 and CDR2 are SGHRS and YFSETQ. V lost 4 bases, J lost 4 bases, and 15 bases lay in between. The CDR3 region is CASSGADLFYNEQFF. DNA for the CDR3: TGCGCCAGCAGCGGAGCAGACCTTTTTTACAATGAGCAGTTCTTC. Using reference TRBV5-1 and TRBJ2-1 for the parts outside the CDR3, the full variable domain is KAGVTQTPRYLIKTRGQQVTLSCSPISGHRSVSWYQQTPGQGLQFLFEYFSETQRNKGNFPGRFSGRQFSNSRSEMNVSTLELGDSALYLCASSGADLFYNEQFFGPGTRLTVL.

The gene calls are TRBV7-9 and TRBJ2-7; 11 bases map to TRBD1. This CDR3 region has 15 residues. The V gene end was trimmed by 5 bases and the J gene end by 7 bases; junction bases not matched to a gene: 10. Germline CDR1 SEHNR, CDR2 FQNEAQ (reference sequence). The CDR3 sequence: CASSPYGTGGWEQYF. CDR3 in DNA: TGTGCCAGCAGCCCGTACGGGACAGGGGGATGGGAGCAGTACTTC.

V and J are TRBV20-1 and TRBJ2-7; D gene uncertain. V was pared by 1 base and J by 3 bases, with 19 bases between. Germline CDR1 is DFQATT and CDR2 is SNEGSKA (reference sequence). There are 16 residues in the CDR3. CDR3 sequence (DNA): TGCAGTGCTAGAGGGGTCGTTCCCCTAATCATCTACGAGCAGTACTTC. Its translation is CSARGVVPLIIYEQYF.

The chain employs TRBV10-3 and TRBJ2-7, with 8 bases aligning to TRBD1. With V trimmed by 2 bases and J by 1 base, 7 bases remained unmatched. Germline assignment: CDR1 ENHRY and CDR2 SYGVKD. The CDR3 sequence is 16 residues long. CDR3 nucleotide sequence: TGTGCCATCAGTGAGATAGACGACAGGGGATCCTACGAGCAGTACTTC. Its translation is CAISEIDDRGSYEQYF.

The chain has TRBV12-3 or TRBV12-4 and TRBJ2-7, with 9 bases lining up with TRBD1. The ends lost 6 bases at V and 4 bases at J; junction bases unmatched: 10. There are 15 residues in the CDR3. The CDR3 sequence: CASSSTGGASYEQYF. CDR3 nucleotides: TGTGCCAGCAGCTCAACAGGGGGCGCGTCTTACGAGCAGTACTTC.

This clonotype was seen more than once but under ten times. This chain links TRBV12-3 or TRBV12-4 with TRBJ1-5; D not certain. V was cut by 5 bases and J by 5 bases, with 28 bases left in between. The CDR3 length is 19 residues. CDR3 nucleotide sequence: TGTGCCAGCAGTCCATACAATTACTTCACAGAGCTAATCGATCAGCCCCAGCATTTT. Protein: CASSPYNYFTELIDQPQHF.

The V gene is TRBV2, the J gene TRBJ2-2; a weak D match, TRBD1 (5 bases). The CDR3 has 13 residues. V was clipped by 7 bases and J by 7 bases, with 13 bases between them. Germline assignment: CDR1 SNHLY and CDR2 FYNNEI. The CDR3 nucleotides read TGTGCCAGCACTAAAGGGGATTTCGGGGAGCTGTTTTTT. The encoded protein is CASTKGDFGELFF.

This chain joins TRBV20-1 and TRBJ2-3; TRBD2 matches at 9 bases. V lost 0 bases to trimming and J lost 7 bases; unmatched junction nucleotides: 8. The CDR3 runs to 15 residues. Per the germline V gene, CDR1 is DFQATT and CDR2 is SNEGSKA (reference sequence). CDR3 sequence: CSARDRAGGLHTQYF. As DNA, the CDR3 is TGCAGTGCTAGAGATCGCGCGGGGGGGTTACATACGCAGTATTTT.

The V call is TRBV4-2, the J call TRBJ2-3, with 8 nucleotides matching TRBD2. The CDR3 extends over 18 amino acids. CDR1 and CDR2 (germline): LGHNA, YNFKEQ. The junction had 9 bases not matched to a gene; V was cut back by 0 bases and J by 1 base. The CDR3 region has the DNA TGTGCCAGCAGCCAAGATGAAAGAATAGCGGGGCGCACAGATACGCAGTATTTT. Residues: CASSQDERIAGRTDTQYF.

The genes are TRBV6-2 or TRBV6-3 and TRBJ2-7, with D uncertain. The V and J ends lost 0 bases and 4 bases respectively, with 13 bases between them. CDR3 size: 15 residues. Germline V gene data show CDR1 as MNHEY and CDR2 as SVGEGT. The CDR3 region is CASSYSGRALYEQYF. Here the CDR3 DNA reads TGTGCCAGCAGTTACTCTGGCCGGGCATTATACGAGCAGTACTTC.

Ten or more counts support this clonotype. Written as DNA, the CDR3 is TGTGCCAGCAGTTTAAGCCCGGGACATTCCTACGAGCAGTACTTC. Its translation: CASSLSPGHSYEQYF. The chain has TRBV2 and TRBJ2-7; D perhaps matches TRBD1 (6 bases). Per the germline V gene, CDR1 is SNHLY and CDR2 is FYNNEI. V gave up 5 bases and J gave up 1 base, with 15 bases separating them. CDR3 size: 15 residues.

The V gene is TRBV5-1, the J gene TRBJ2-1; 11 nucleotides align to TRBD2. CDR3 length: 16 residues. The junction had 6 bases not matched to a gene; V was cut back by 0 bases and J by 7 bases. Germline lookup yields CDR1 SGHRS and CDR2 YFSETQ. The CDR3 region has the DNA TGCGCCAGCAGCTTGGCGTTAGCGGGGGGGCTGAATGAGCAGTTCTTC. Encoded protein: CASSLALAGGLNEQFF.

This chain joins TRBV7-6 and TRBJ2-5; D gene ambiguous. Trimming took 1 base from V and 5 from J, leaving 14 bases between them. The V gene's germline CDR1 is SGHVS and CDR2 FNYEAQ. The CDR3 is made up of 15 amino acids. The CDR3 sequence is CASSLEASPGETQYF. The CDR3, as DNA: TGTGCCAGCAGCTTAGAGGCTTCGCCTGGGGAGACCCAGTACTTC.

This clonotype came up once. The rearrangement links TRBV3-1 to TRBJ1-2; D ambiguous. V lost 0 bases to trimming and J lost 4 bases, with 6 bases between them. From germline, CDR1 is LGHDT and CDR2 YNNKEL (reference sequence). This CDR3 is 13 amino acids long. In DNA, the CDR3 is TGTGCCAGCAGCCAAGATCGTCCCTATGGCTACACCTTC. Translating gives CASSQDRPYGYTF.

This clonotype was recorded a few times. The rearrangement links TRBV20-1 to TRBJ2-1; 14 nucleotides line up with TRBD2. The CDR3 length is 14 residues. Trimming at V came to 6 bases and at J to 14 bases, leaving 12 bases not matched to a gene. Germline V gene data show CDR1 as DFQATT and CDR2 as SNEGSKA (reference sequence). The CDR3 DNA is TGCAGTGCGGGGGGGACTAGCGGGGGCCGAAGGGAGTTCTTC. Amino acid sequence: CSAGGTSGGRREFF.

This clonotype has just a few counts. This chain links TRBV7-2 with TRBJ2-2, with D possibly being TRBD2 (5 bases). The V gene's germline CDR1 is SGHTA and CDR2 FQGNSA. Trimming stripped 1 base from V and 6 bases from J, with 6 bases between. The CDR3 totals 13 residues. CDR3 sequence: CASSLVEAGELFF. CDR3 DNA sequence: TGTGCCAGCAGCTTAGTGGAGGCCGGGGAGCTGTTTTTT.

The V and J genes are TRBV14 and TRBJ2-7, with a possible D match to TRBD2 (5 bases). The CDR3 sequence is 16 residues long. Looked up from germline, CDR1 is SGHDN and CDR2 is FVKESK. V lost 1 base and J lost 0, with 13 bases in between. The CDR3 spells CASSQGRAGFSYEQYF. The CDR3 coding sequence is TGTGCCAGCAGCCAAGGGCGGGCAGGATTCTCCTACGAGCAGTACTTC.

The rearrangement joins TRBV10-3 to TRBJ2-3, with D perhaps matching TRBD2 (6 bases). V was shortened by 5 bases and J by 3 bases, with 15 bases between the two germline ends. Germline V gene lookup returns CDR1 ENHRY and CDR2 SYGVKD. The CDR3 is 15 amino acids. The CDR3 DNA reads TGTGCCATCAGTCCGGGGGATCGGGGGACAGATACGCAGTATTTT. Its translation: CAISPGDRGTDTQYF.

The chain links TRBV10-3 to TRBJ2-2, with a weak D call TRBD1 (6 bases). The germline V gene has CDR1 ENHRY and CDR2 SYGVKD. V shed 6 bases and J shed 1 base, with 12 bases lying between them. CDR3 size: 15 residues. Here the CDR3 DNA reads TGTGCCATCAGGAGGGAAGGGGGGAACACCGGGGAGCTGTTTTTT. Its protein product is CAIRREGGNTGELFF.

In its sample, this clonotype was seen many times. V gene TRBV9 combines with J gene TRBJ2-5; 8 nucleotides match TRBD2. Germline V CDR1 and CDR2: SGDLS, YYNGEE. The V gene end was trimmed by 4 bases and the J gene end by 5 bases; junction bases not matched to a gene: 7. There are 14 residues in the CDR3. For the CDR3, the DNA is TGTGCCAGCAGCACACATAGCGGGGAGGAGACCCAGTACTTC. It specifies CASSTHSGEETQYF.

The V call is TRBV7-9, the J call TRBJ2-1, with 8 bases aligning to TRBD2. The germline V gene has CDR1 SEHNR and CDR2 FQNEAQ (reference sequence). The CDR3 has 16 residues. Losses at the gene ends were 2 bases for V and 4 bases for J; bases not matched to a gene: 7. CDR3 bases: TGTGCCAGCAGCTTAATCGGAACTAGCGGTTACAATGAGCAGTTCTTC. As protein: CASSLIGTSGYNEQFF.

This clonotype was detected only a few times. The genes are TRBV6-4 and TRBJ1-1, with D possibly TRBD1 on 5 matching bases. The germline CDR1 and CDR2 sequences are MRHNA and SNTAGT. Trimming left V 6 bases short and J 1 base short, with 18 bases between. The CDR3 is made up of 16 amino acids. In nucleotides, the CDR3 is TGTGCCAGCAGCGCCCTTGGGGGTAGGGGGAACACTGAAGCTTTCTTT. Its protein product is CASSALGGRGNTEAFF.

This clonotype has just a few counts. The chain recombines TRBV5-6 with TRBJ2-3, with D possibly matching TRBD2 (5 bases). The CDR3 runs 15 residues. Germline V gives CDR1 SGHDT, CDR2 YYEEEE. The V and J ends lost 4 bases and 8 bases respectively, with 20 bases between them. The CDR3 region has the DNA TGTGCCAGCAGCCCGGAGGCAGGTACCTCGGGTACGCAGTATTTT. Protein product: CASSPEAGTSGTQYF.

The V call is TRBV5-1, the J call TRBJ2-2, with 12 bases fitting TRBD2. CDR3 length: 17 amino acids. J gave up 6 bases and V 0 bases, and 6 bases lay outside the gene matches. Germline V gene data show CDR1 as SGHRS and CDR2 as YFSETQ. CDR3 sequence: CASSLDSSGGVPGELFF. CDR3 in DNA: TGCGCCAGCAGCTTGGACTCTAGCGGGGGGGTCCCCGGGGAGCTGTTTTTT.